This entry lists 24 T cell receptor beta chains sequenced from one sample in a study of low-dose radiotherapy and immunotherapy resistance in tumors. The sample's time point: after trial treatment. Treatment described: LDRT plus nivolumab, ipilimumab, low-dose cyclophosphamide and aspirin (RACIN trial). The authors amplified TCRs for about 20 PCR cycles with a constant-region primer and a V-primer adapter. TCRdb redid the calling of the reads with MiXCR, one entry per CDR3 protein. The repertoire holds around 57,000 distinct CDR3 sequences, with around a third as singletons. Sequencing was performed on PBMCs, taken after low-dose radiotherapy plus immunotherapy. The receptors stem from a male donor with rectosigmoid adenocarcinoma.

This clonotype was recorded many times. The chain combines TRBV2 with TRBJ2-1; 10 bases fit TRBD1. CDR1 is SNHLY, CDR2 FYNNEI, per germline. The CDR3 loop spans 14 amino acids. V dropped 11 bases and J dropped 4; count of bases not matched to a gene: 8. The CDR3 sequence is CAGSGTGVYNEQFF. Here the CDR3 DNA reads TGTGCCGGATCCGGGACAGGGGTTTACAATGAGCAGTTCTTC.

V is TRBV28 and J is TRBJ1-6; 8 bases agree with TRBD1. J gave up 9 bases and V 2 bases, and 3 bases lay outside the gene matches. Germline values: CDR1 MDHEN, CDR2 SYDVKM. There are 14 residues in the CDR3. The CDR3, as DNA: TGTGCCAGCAGTTTAACAGGGGGTAGTTCACCCCTCCACTTT. Translation: CASSLTGGSSPLHF. Complete variable domain (other parts from reference TRBV28 and TRBJ1-6): DVKVTQSSRYLVKRTGEKVFLECVQDMDHENMFWYRQDPGLGLRLIYFSYDVKMKEKGDIPEGYSVSREKKERFSLILESASTNQTSMYLCASSLTGGSSPLHFGNGTRLTVT.

This clonotype was observed many times. This CDR3 is CASSPELSGANVLTF. In nucleotides, the CDR3 is TGTGCCAGCTCACCAGAGCTCTCTGGGGCCAACGTCCTGACTTTC. The chain carries TRBV18 and TRBJ2-6; D is ambiguous. Deletions cut 2 bases from V and 0 bases from J, with 5 bases between. The germline V gene has CDR1 KGHSH and CDR2 LQKENI. The CDR3 sequence is 15 residues long. The full variable domain, rest sourced from reference TRBV18 and TRBJ2-6, is NAGVMQNPRHLVRRRGQEARLRCSPMKGHSHVYWYRQLPEEGLKFMVYLQKENIIDESGMPKERFSAEFPKEGPSILRIQQVVRGDSAAYFCASSPELSGANVLTFGAGSRLTVL.

This clonotype was seen repeatedly, ten times or more. V and J are TRBV7-2 and TRBJ1-6; no clear D gene. This CDR3 comprises 14 residues. Trimming stripped 1 base from V and 9 bases from J, with 10 bases between. Germline V gene sequence: CDR1 SGHTA, CDR2 FQGNSA. This CDR3 reads CASSLVSRTSPLHF. As DNA, the CDR3 is TGTGCCAGCAGCTTAGTTTCCAGAACTTCACCCCTCCACTTT.

Ten or more counts support this clonotype. The chain uses TRBV10-3 and TRBJ2-3; D not certain. This CDR3 comprises 9 residues. Germline CDR1 and CDR2: ENHRY and SYGVKD. The germline V and J ends were trimmed by 8 bases and 5 bases, with 2 bases remaining between them. The CDR3 DNA reads as TGTGCCATCGGAGATACGCAGTATTTT. This gives the protein CAIGDTQYF.

This clonotype was counted between two and nine times. J is TRBJ1-1 and V is TRBV11-1; a weak D match, TRBD1 (5 bases). This CDR3 has 15 residues. The V gene lost 5 bases and the J gene lost 3 bases, with 16 bases spanning the gap. Germline V gives CDR1 SGHAT, CDR2 FQDESV (reference sequence). This CDR3 is CASSLGPGRDTEAFF. The CDR3 region has the DNA TGTGCCAGCAGCCTGGGCCCAGGGAGGGACACTGAAGCTTTCTTT.

This clonotype was seen only once. V is TRBV28 and J is TRBJ2-7; no firm D call. Germline V gene sequence: CDR1 MDHEN, CDR2 SYDVKM. V lost 4 bases to trimming and J lost 6 bases, with 10 bases between them. The CDR3 consists of 12 residues. The CDR3, as DNA: TGTGCCAGCAGTTACGCCGCTAGCGAGCAGTACTTC. This codes for CASSYAASEQYF.

This clonotype was observed a few times. The V call is TRBV4-1, the J call TRBJ2-7; D not resolved. There are 17 residues in the CDR3. Trimming stripped 0 bases from V and 4 bases from J, with 19 bases between. CDR1 is MGHRA, CDR2 YSYEKL, per germline. CDR3 protein: CASSQEGWPEIRYEQYF. The CDR3, as DNA: TGCGCCAGCAGCCAAGAAGGGTGGCCGGAAATCAGGTACGAGCAGTACTTC.

The CDR3 protein is CASNTIRGYTEAFF. The CDR3 bases are TGTGCCAGCAATACCATACGGGGATACACTGAAGCTTTCTTT. The rearrangement joins TRBV27 to TRBJ1-1; the D is unclear. Germline V gives CDR1 MNHEY, CDR2 SMNVEV (reference sequence). Trimming took 7 bases from V and 3 from J, leaving 15 bases between them. The CDR3 totals 14 residues.

This clonotype has a count of ten or more. The genes are TRBV6-2 or TRBV6-3 and TRBJ2-5, with D uncertain. Germline V gives CDR1 MNHEY, CDR2 SVGEGT. CDR3 length: 12 residues. Trimming removed 6 bases from V and 2 bases from J, with 7 bases in between. The CDR3 loop is CASRISQETQYF. In DNA, the CDR3 is TGTGCCAGCAGGATCTCTCAAGAGACCCAGTACTTC.

By its share, this clonotype is medium-sized (0.01 to 0.1%). This chain uses TRBV7-8 with TRBJ2-7; D is undetermined. Per the germline V gene, CDR1 is SGHVS and CDR2 is FQNEAQ. Trimming left V 1 base short and J 12 bases short, with 16 bases between. The CDR3 has 13 residues. The CDR3 spells CASSLVNQEYPYF. Here the CDR3 DNA reads TGTGCCAGCAGCTTAGTTAATCAAGAGTACCCGTACTTC.

The gene calls are TRBV3-1 and TRBJ2-1; tentatively, D is TRBD1 or TRBD2 (5 bases each). V lost 0 bases and J lost 10, with 16 bases in between. Germline V lookup: CDR1 LGHDT, CDR2 YNNKEL (reference sequence). CDR3 length: 15 amino acids. This chain's CDR3 is CASSQDVGRPGEQFF. The CDR3 bases are TGTGCCAGCAGCCAAGATGTGGGACGGCCAGGAGAGCAGTTCTTC.

In its sample, this clonotype was seen many times. The CDR3 DNA follows: TGTGCCAGCCGCCTAAGGGGGACAGGGTGGAATTCACCCCTCCACTTT. It encodes CASRLRGTGWNSPLHF. This chain uses TRBV28 with TRBJ1-6; 9 bases map to TRBD1. Germline values: CDR1 MDHEN, CDR2 SYDVKM. This CDR3 is built from 16 residues. V lost 8 bases and J lost 7; bases outside the gene matches: 12.

The V and J genes are TRBV6-8 and TRBJ1-2; TRBD1 matches at 7 bases. J was trimmed by 0 bases and V by 5 bases; bases with no gene match: 3. In germline, CDR1 is MNHGY, CDR2 SAAAGT. The CDR3 covers 14 residues. As DNA, the CDR3 is TGTGCCAGCAGTAAGGGGGCATCTAACTATGGCTACACCTTC. The encoded protein is CASSKGASNYGYTF.

This clonotype occurred many times. This sequence joins TRBV20-1 and TRBJ2-4; D not resolved. In germline, CDR1 is DFQATT, CDR2 SNEGSKA (reference sequence). V gave up 3 bases and J gave up 0 bases, with 15 bases separating them. The CDR3 sequence is 16 residues long. The CDR3: CSASSLRLLAKNIQYF. The CDR3 DNA follows: TGCAGTGCTAGTTCACTGAGGCTTCTAGCCAAAAACATTCAGTACTTC.

This rearrangement joins TRBV6-6 to TRBJ2-2, with D tentatively TRBD1 or TRBD2 (5 bases each). V dropped 8 bases and J dropped 5 bases, with 18 bases sitting between them. CDR1 and CDR2 from the germline V gene are MNHNY and SVGAGI (reference sequence). The length of the CDR3 is 15 residues. The CDR3 protein is CASSHRDRTTGELFF. The CDR3 DNA reads as TGTGCCAGCTCCCATCGGGACCGTACGACCGGGGAGCTGTTTTTT.

This chain links TRBV5-3 with TRBJ2-3; 7 bases align to TRBD2. TRBV5-3 is recorded as an ORF, its role being uncertain. The CDR3 is made up of 16 amino acids. The junction had 9 bases not matched to a gene; V was cut back by 4 bases and J by 1 base. In DNA, the CDR3 is TGTGCCAGAAGCAGAAAGCGGGATCTACGCACAGATACGCAGTATTTT. Translating gives CARSRKRDLRTDTQYF.

This clonotype appeared a few times. The rearrangement uses TRBV7-2 and TRBJ2-5; 12 nucleotides agree with TRBD2. Germline CDR1 SGHTA, CDR2 FQGNSA. The V and J ends lost 2 bases and 5 bases, in that order; junction bases with no gene match: 6. This CDR3 comprises 16 residues. CDR3 residues: CASSLSLAGGGETQYF. The CDR3 region has the DNA TGTGCCAGCAGCTTAAGCCTAGCGGGAGGGGGGGAGACCCAGTACTTC.

This clonotype has just a few counts. In DNA form, the CDR3 reads TGCGCCAGCAGCTTGGCTGCGGGTAAAGAGCAGTTCTTC. Translated: CASSLAAGKEQFF. The rearrangement uses TRBV5-1 and TRBJ2-1; TRBD2 might be the D (5 bases). Trimming stripped 0 bases from V and 10 bases from J, with 11 bases between. The CDR3 is 13 residues long. Looked up from germline, CDR1 is SGHRS and CDR2 is YFSETQ.

At least ten counts were recorded for this clonotype. V is TRBV7-2 and J is TRBJ2-7; TRBD1 or TRBD2 may be the D gene (5 bases each). Trimming removed 4 bases from V and 2 bases from J, with 12 bases in between. The CDR3 contains 14 residues. Germline lookup yields CDR1 SGHTA and CDR2 FQGNSA. The CDR3 sequence: CASSSGTVPYEQYF. CDR3 sequence (DNA): TGTGCCAGCAGCTCCGGGACGGTACCCTACGAGCAGTACTTC.

The sample holds many counts of this clonotype. In nucleotides, the CDR3 is TGTGCCAGCAGCTTATTTGGGGGGCGCGAGGGTGGGACCCAGTACTTC. This translates into CASSLFGGREGGTQYF. The chain combines TRBV7-2 with TRBJ2-5; D might be TRBD1 or TRBD2, each matching 6 bases. CDR1 is SGHTA, CDR2 FQGNSA, per germline. V lost 2 bases and J 7 bases, leaving 20 bases between the germline ends. CDR3 length: 16 amino acids.

DNA for the CDR3: TGTGCCAGCAGTTACGGGCAGAATAGGCGTTCACCCCTCCACTTT. It encodes CASSYGQNRRSPLHF. This sequence joins TRBV6-8 and TRBJ1-6; D ambiguous. Trimming took 2 bases from V and 9 from J, leaving 14 bases between them. This CDR3 has 15 amino acids. From germline, CDR1 is MNHGY and CDR2 SAAAGT.

As concerns this clonotype: A far more abundant clone sits one base away, making this likely a read error. V usage is TRBV28 and J usage is TRBJ2-1, with TRBD2 matching 12 bases. This CDR3 has 18 residues. V shed 7 bases, J shed 10 bases, and the junction held 20 bases outside the gene matches. Germline loops: CDR1 MDHEN, CDR2 SYDVKM. The CDR3 DNA follows: TGTGCCAGCATCTCTGCAGATCTGACTAGCGGGAGTCCATACGAGCAGTTCTTC. Amino acids: CASISADLTSGSPYEQFF.

This clonotype has a count of ten or more. The genes are TRBV7-8 and TRBJ1-3; the match to TRBD1 covers 7 bases. V dropped 5 bases and J dropped 0; count of bases not matched to a gene: 7. Germline values: CDR1 SGHVS, CDR2 FQNEAQ. The length of the CDR3 is 16 residues. CDR3 DNA sequence: TGTGCCAGCAGCAAACGACAGGGTTTCTCTGGAAACACCATATATTTT. This codes for CASSKRQGFSGNTIYF.